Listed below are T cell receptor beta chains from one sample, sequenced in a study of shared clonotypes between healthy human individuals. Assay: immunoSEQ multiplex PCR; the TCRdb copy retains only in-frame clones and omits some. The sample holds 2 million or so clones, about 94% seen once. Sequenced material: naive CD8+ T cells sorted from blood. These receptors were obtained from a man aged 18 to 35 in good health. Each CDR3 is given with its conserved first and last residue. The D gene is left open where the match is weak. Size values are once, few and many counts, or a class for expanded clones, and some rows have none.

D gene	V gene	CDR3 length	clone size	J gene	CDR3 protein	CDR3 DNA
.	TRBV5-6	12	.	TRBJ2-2	CASSSGTGELFF	TGTGCCAGCAGCTCAGGCACCGGGGAGCTGTTTTTT
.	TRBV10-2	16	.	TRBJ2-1	CASSEMGVPTYNEQFF	TGCGCCAGCAGTGAGATGGGGGTACCTACCTACAATGAGCAGTTCTTC
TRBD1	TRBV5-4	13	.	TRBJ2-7	CASSIGTEYEQYF	TGTGCCAGCAGCATCGGGACAGAATACGAGCAGTACTTC
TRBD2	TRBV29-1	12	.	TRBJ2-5	CSVPGLQETQYF	TGCAGCGTCCCGGGACTACAAGAGACCCAGTACTTC
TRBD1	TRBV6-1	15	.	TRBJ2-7	CASSEARGQVAAQYF	TGTGCCAGCAGTGAAGCTAGGGGACAGGTCGCCGCGCAGTACTTC
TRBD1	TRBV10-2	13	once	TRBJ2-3	CASSDPGGDTQYF	TGCGCCAGCAGTGACCCAGGGGGCGATACGCAGTATTTT
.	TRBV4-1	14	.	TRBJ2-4	CASSQEGYQNIQYF	TGCGCCAGCAGCCAAGAAGGGTACCAAAACATTCAGTACTTC
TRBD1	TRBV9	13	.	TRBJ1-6	CASSVGGGTELHF	TGTGCCAGCAGCGTAGGGGGCGGGACAGAGCTCCACTTT
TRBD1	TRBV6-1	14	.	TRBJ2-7	CASSGQGSTYEQYF	TGTGCCAGCAGTGGACAGGGCTCTACCTACGAGCAGTACTTC
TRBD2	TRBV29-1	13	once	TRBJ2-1	CSVVGGAYNEQFF	TGCAGCGTTGTTGGGGGGGCCTACAATGAGCAGTTCTTC
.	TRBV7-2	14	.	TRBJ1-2	CASSPPGTPYGYTF	TGTGCCAGCAGCCCCCCCGGGACACCTTATGGCTACACCTTC
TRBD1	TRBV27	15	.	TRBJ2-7	CASSSGTGNPYEQYF	TGTGCCAGCAGTTCAGGGACAGGGAATCCCTACGAGCAGTACTTC
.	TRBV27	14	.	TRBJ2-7	CASSLLGRSYEQYF	TGTGCCAGCAGTTTATTAGGGCGGTCCTACGAGCAGTACTTC
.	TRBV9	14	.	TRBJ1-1	CASSVGDPGTEAFF	TGTGCCAGCAGCGTAGGGGACCCGGGTACTGAAGCTTTCTTT
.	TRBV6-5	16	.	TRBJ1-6	CASSYSDFSYNSPLHF	TGTGCCAGCAGTTACTCGGATTTCTCCTATAATTCACCCCTCCACTTT
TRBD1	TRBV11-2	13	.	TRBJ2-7	CASSRGQGAEQYF	TGTGCCAGCAGCCGGGGACAGGGGGCGGAGCAGTACTTC
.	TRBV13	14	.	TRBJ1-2	CASRSRGSPYGYTF	TGTGCCAGCAGGAGTCGAGGGAGCCCCTATGGCTACACCTTC
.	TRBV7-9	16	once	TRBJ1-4	CASSPPGGVIREKLFF	TGTGCCAGCAGCCCTCCGGGGGGAGTGATACGAGAAAAACTGTTTTTT